These 26 T cell receptor beta chains share one sample of origin, sequenced in a study of blood T cell repertoires in COVID-19. Produced via immunoSEQ multiplex PCR; TCRdb's table is partial and in-frame only. This sample has fewer than 350,000 clones, with around 81% found just once. Material for sequencing was peripheral blood. The receptors stem from a woman aged 55-69 years with active or convalescent COVID-19.

J is TRBJ2-3 and V is TRBV5-1; 7 bases fit TRBD1. Germline V gives CDR1 SGHRS, CDR2 YFSETQ. With 0 bases clipped from V and 1 base from J, the junction kept 5 bases outside the gene matches. This CDR3 region has 16 residues. CDR3 DNA: TGCGCCAGCAGCTTGGGTACTACAGGGGGCACAGATACGCAGTATTTT. Its translation is CASSLGTTGGTDTQYF. Using reference TRBV5-1 and TRBJ2-3 for the parts outside the CDR3, the full variable domain is KAGVTQTPRYLIKTRGQQVTLSCSPISGHRSVSWYQQTPGQGLQFLFEYFSETQRNKGNFPGRFSGRQFSNSRSEMNVSTLELGDSALYLCASSLGTTGGTDTQYFGPGTRLTVL.

This chain uses TRBV5-5 with TRBJ1-4, with 8 bases that match TRBD1. J lost 8 bases, V lost 1 base, and 10 bases had no gene match. The CDR3 covers 16 residues. CDR1 is SGHKS, CDR2 YYEKEE, per germline (reference sequence). Written as DNA, the CDR3 is TGTGCCAGCAGCTTGAAGCGCGACAGGGGCGGAGAAAAACTGTTTTTT. Translated, it gives CASSLKRDRGGEKLFF.

This sequence joins TRBV4-1 and TRBJ1-1; D is uncertain. V lost 2 bases to trimming and J lost 6 bases, with 16 bases between them. CDR3 length equals 15 residues. Germline V gene sequence: CDR1 MGHRA, CDR2 YSYEKL. Here the CDR3 DNA reads TGCGCCAGCAGCCAACATCGAATCATGAGTCCTGAAGCTTTCTTT. This gives the protein CASSQHRIMSPEAFF.

V gene TRBV10-3 combines with J gene TRBJ1-1; possibly TRBD1 for D (6 bases). Trimming removed 6 bases from V and 4 bases from J, with 15 bases in between. The germline V gene encodes CDR1 ENHRY and CDR2 SYGVKD. The CDR3 runs to 14 residues. In DNA, the CDR3 is TGTGCCATCAGCACAGGGCCGAGATCCACTGAAGCTTTCTTT. Its protein product is CAISTGPRSTEAFF.

This chain joins TRBV7-2 and TRBJ1-2; perhaps TRBD1 as D (5 bases). V shed 5 bases and J shed 5 bases, with 21 bases lying between them. CDR3 size: 16 residues. Germline V lookup: CDR1 SGHTA, CDR2 FQGNSA. The CDR3 nucleotides read TGTGCCAGCAGCCCGATGGCGGGGGGTGGTTGGTATGGCTACACCTTC. Encoded protein: CASSPMAGGGWYGYTF.

The chain carries TRBV5-8 and TRBJ1-5; 7 nucleotides line up with TRBD1. CDR3 size: 15 residues. V was pared by 4 bases and J by 4 bases, with 8 bases of the junction left unmatched. Looked up from germline, CDR1 is SGHTS and CDR2 is YDEGEE. The CDR3 sequence: CASSPGQQTNQPQHF. For the CDR3, the DNA is TGTGCCAGCAGCCCGGGACAGCAGACAAATCAGCCCCAGCATTTT.

The chain has TRBV12-3 or TRBV12-4 and TRBJ2-2; tentatively, D is TRBD2 (6 bases). Between the trimmed V and J ends, which lost 7 bases and 8 bases, there was a span of 14 bases. This CDR3 has 13 residues. The CDR3 DNA is TGTGCCAGCAACCAAGGAGGGGCTGGGGAGCTGTTTTTT. This encodes CASNQGGAGELFF.

J is TRBJ1-5 and V is TRBV19; 7 bases align to TRBD1. Losses at the gene ends were 5 bases for V and 3 bases for J; bases not matched to a gene: 10. Germline lookup yields CDR1 LNHDA and CDR2 SQIVND (reference sequence). This CDR3 is 16 amino acids long. The CDR3 sequence: CASSASTGIYNQPQHF. The CDR3 nucleotides read TGTGCCAGTAGTGCCTCGACAGGGATTTACAATCAGCCCCAGCATTTT.

The chain carries TRBV18 and TRBJ2-2; D ambiguous. Deletions cut 2 bases from V and 3 bases from J, with 7 bases between. The V gene's germline CDR1 is KGHSH and CDR2 LQKENI. The CDR3 extends over 14 amino acids. CDR3 coding DNA: TGTGCCAGCTCACCAAATAGTGACACCGGGGAGCTGTTTTTT. Its protein is CASSPNSDTGELFF.

The chain joins TRBV19 to TRBJ1-3; maybe TRBD1 (5 bases). The CDR3 has 16 amino acids. V was trimmed by 0 bases and J by 0 bases, leaving 9 bases between them. Per germline, CDR1 LNHDA and CDR2 SQIVND (reference sequence). CDR3 in DNA: TGTGCCAGTAGTATAGATCCAGGGAACTCTGGAAACACCATATATTTT. Translating gives CASSIDPGNSGNTIYF. Supplemented by reference TRBV19 and TRBJ1-3, the full variable domain reads DGGITQSPKYLFRKEGQNVTLSCEQNLNHDAMYWYRQDPGQGLRLIYYSQIVNDFQKGDIAEGYSVSREKKESFPLTVTSAQKNPTAFYLCASSIDPGNSGNTIYFGEGSWLTVV.

The CDR3 spells CASSHRGVGNNEQFF. CDR3 DNA: TGTGCCAGCAGCCACCGGGGGGTCGGTAACAATGAGCAGTTCTTC. This chain uses TRBV6-5 with TRBJ2-1; 7 bases are shared with TRBD2. Germline values: CDR1 MNHEY, CDR2 SVGAGI. V lost 6 bases, J lost 5 bases, and 10 bases stayed unmatched. The CDR3 covers 15 residues.

The chain joins TRBV11-3 to TRBJ2-7, with 9 bases fitting TRBD1. This CDR3 has 14 amino acids. Trimming removed 6 bases from V and 4 bases from J; junction bases left unmatched: 7. Germline CDR1 and CDR2: SGHNT and YENEEA. The CDR3 protein is CASSRQGDNYEQYF. The CDR3, as DNA: TGTGCCAGCAGTCGACAGGGGGACAATTACGAGCAGTACTTC. Full variable domain (remainder filled in from reference TRBV11-3 and TRBJ2-7): EAGVVQSPRYKIIEKKQPVAFWCNPISGHNTLYWYLQNLGQGPELLIRYENEEAVDDSQLPKDRFSAERLKGVDSTLKIQPAELGDSAVYLCASSRQGDNYEQYFGPGTRLTVT.

This chain links TRBV3-1 (or the pseudogene TRBV3-2) with TRBJ2-7; D might be TRBD1 (6 bases). Looked up from germline, CDR1 is LGHDT and CDR2 is YNNKEL (reference sequence). V shed 2 bases and J shed 3 bases, with 14 bases lying between them. The CDR3 sequence is 15 residues long. In nucleotides, the CDR3 is TGTGCCAGCAGCCAAACCGGGGACATTTTCTACGAGCAGTACTTC. It specifies CASSQTGDIFYEQYF.

The V and J genes are TRBV10-3 and TRBJ2-3; TRBD2 aligns across 14 bases. V was clipped by 4 bases and J by 0 bases; unmatched bases: 6. The CDR3 runs to 18 residues. Germline V CDR1 and CDR2: ENHRY, SYGVKD. CDR3 region: CAISGRLAGGRSTDTQYF. The CDR3 DNA reads as TGTGCCATCAGTGGGAGACTAGCGGGGGGGCGTAGCACAGATACGCAGTATTTT.

V usage is TRBV19 and J usage is TRBJ1-5, with 7 nucleotides matching TRBD1. The trim removed 5 bases at V and 5 bases at J, leaving 3 bases unmatched. The germline gives CDR1 LNHDA, CDR2 SQIVND (reference sequence). There are 13 residues in the CDR3. In DNA, the CDR3 is TGTGCCAGTAGTTGGACAGGCGATCAGCCCCAGCATTTT. Translating gives CASSWTGDQPQHF. The variable domain in full, completed from reference TRBV19 and TRBJ1-5, reads DGGITQSPKYLFRKEGQNVTLSCEQNLNHDAMYWYRQDPGQGLRLIYYSQIVNDFQKGDIAEGYSVSREKKESFPLTVTSAQKNPTAFYLCASSWTGDQPQHFGDGTRLSIL.

This rearrangement joins TRBV7-2 to TRBJ1-5; TRBD1 might be the D (5 bases). V dropped 4 bases and J dropped 7 bases, with 17 bases sitting between them. The CDR3 is 15 amino acids. Germline V lookup: CDR1 SGHTA, CDR2 FQGNSA. This chain's CDR3 is CASSSRGQGGQPQHF. CDR3 DNA sequence: TGTGCCAGCAGCTCCCGTGGGCAGGGCGGCCAGCCCCAGCATTTT. Full variable domain (missing parts from reference TRBV7-2 and TRBJ1-5): GAGVSQSPSNKVTEKGKDVELRCDPISGHTALYWYRQSLGQGLEFLIYFQGNSAPDKSGLPSDRFSAERTGGSVSTLTIQRTQQEDSAVYLCASSSRGQGGQPQHFGDGTRLSIL.

This clone was recorded only once. The chain couples TRBV6-1 to TRBJ1-2; 9 nucleotides agree with TRBD1. Germline V gene data show CDR1 as MNHNS and CDR2 as SASEGT. V shed 4 bases and J 4 bases; nucleotides not matched to a gene: 1. The CDR3 consists of 13 residues. The chain's CDR3 is CASSAGQGYGYTF. The CDR3 region has the DNA TGTGCCAGCAGTGCGGGACAGGGCTATGGCTACACCTTC.

This rearrangement joins TRBV7-3 to TRBJ2-3; the D gene is possibly TRBD1 (5 bases). V gave up 3 bases and J gave up 2 bases, with 12 bases separating them. The CDR3 runs 15 residues. Germline CDR1 is SGHTA and CDR2 is FQGTGA. In DNA form, the CDR3 reads TGTGCCAGCAGCTTTAGCCCCAGGGCCACAGATACGCAGTATTTT. This gives the protein CASSFSPRATDTQYF.

The genes are TRBV9 and TRBJ2-1; 9 bases match TRBD1. After removal of 2 bases from V and 8 bases from J, the junction contained 5 bases not matched to a gene. Germline V gene data show CDR1 as SGDLS and CDR2 as YYNGEE. The CDR3 consists of 14 residues. The CDR3 spells CASSVSDRGDEQFF. The CDR3 DNA reads TGTGCCAGCAGCGTCTCGGACAGGGGTGATGAGCAGTTCTTC.

The rearrangement uses TRBV4-2 and TRBJ2-5; 12 bases align to TRBD2. Trimming at V came to 0 bases and at J to 1 base, leaving 15 bases not matched to a gene. The CDR3 consists of 21 residues. The germline V gene has CDR1 LGHNA and CDR2 YNFKEQ. The CDR3 loop is CASSQDHSAGLAGGVQETQYF. The CDR3 nucleotides are TGTGCCAGCAGCCAAGACCATTCGGCCGGGCTAGCGGGGGGGGTCCAAGAGACCCAGTACTTC.

The chain uses TRBV2 and TRBJ2-3, with D maybe TRBD2 (7 bases). The ends were cut back, 3 bases at V and 2 bases at J, with 12 bases in the middle. The CDR3 is made up of 15 amino acids. Germline assignment: CDR1 SNHLY and CDR2 FYNNEI. The CDR3 here is CASSEEGGTTDTQYF. The CDR3 nucleotides read TGTGCCAGCAGTGAGGAGGGGGGGACCACAGATACGCAGTATTTT.

This CDR3 is CASSVGGQSTDTQYF. The CDR3 nucleotides are TGTGCCAGCAGCGTAGGAGGACAGAGCACAGATACGCAGTATTTT. The rearrangement joins TRBV9 to TRBJ2-3; tentative D call: TRBD1 (6 bases). V lost 0 bases, J lost 0 bases, and 8 bases lay in between. The germline gives CDR1 SGDLS, CDR2 YYNGEE. This CDR3 comprises 15 residues.

The V call is TRBV12-3 or TRBV12-4, the J call TRBJ1-1, with D unresolved. The CDR3 length is 13 residues. The V and J ends lost 2 bases and 5 bases respectively, with 9 bases between them. CDR3 loop: CASSLTGRTEAFF. DNA of the CDR3: TGTGCCAGCAGTTTAACCGGGAGGACTGAAGCTTTCTTT.

The rearrangement joins TRBV15 to TRBJ2-5; possible D gene TRBD2, 6 bases. The germline gives CDR1 LNHNV, CDR2 YYDKDF (reference sequence). V shed 0 bases and J shed 3 bases, with 11 bases lying between them. CDR3 length: 15 amino acids. The CDR3 reads CATSRDPGGEETQYF. In DNA, the CDR3 is TGTGCCACCAGCAGAGATCCCGGGGGAGAAGAGACCCAGTACTTC. The full variable domain, in which reference TRBV15 and TRBJ2-5 provide the parts outside the CDR3, is DAMVIQNPRYQVTQFGKPVTLSCSQTLNHNVMYWYQQKSSQAPKLLFHYYDKDFNNEADTPDNFQSRRPNTSFCFLDIRSPGLGDTAMYLCATSRDPGGEETQYFGPGTRLLVL.

The chain links TRBV3-1 (or the pseudogene TRBV3-2) to TRBJ2-7, with D possibly TRBD1 on 5 matching bases. Trimming left V 0 bases short and J 5 bases short, with 14 bases between. There are 15 residues in the CDR3. Germline V lookup: CDR1 LGHDT, CDR2 YNNKEL (reference sequence). In DNA, the CDR3 is TGTGCCAGCAGCCAAGATTGGGGCAGTCCCCACGAGCAGTACTTC. Amino acid sequence: CASSQDWGSPHEQYF.

The chain combines TRBV7-2 with TRBJ1-4, with D unresolved. The length of the CDR3 is 15 residues. The germline CDR1 and CDR2 sequences are SGHTA and FQGNSA. V was cut by 2 bases and J by 6 bases, with 13 bases left in between. The CDR3 region is CASSLSLEVDEKLFF. In nucleotides, the CDR3 is TGTGCCAGCAGCTTATCCCTCGAGGTGGATGAAAAACTGTTTTTT.